The present entry profiles one T cell receptor (beta chain) with its context. What it recognizes is unknown. The junction had 7 bases not matched to a gene; V was cut back by 0 bases and J by 4 bases. The CDR3 is 15 residues long. Germline V gene sequence: CDR1 SGDLS, CDR2 YYNGEE. Study conclusions and caveats: Tumor memory CD4+ T cell TCR gene usage was found to cluster with blood and lymph node memory CD4+ cells and with lymph node naive CD4+ cells.

Full-length variable regions came from constant-region reverse primers plus semi-nested Nested Universal Primer A PCR. In TCRdb, the 5' RACE reads were re-called with MiXCR into one record per CDR3 protein. This sample has about 50,000 distinct CDR3 sequences, with about 28% found just once. The V call is TRBV9, the J call TRBJ2-7; 7 bases are shared with TRBD2. The sequence came from a female donor with breast cancer. The sequencing input was naive CD4+ T cells sorted from blood. Subset denoted: naive CD4+ T cells, CD4+CD45RA+CD25-. This CDR3 reads CASSVGGSNWYEQYF. CDR3 bases: TGTGCCAGCAGCGTAGGCGGGAGTAATTGGTACGAGCAGTACTTC.